One sample yielded the 27 T cell receptor beta chains listed below, sequenced in a study of post-analysis software for immune sequencing data. Overall study findings and caveats: In patients, 4 to 6 TRBV segments were more frequent than in controls, with TRBV5-6, TRBV5-1 and TRBV20-1 among them.

Prepared libraries of TCR beta cDNA carried unique molecular identifiers. A single record per CDR3 protein comes from TCRdb applying MiXCR to the PCR reads. The sample lists more than 500,000 distinct CDR3 sequences, 30% to 40% occurring once. Their target antigens are unknown. Material: blood. These TCRs come from a girl younger than 18 with multiple sclerosis.

This chain uses TRBV20-1 with TRBJ2-3, with 8 bases identical to TRBD1. The CDR3 has 15 residues. V dropped 6 bases and J dropped 5; count of bases not matched to a gene: 13. Per germline, CDR1 DFQATT and CDR2 SNEGSKA (reference sequence). CDR3 protein: CSATEPGQARDTQYF. Written as DNA, the CDR3 is TGCAGTGCCACGGAACCGGGACAGGCCCGAGATACGCAGTATTTT.

For this clonotype: The DNA is left out, because the CDR3 cannot be placed on it with certainty; the CDR3 is given as TCRdb lists it. This CDR3 is CSVAGGNQPRHF. V gene TRBV29-1 combines with J gene TRBJ1-5. The CDR3 sequence runs 12 residues, both termini included. The V gene's germline CDR1 is SQVTM and CDR2 ANQGSEA.

This clonotype was counted only a few times. The V gene is TRBV7-2, the J gene TRBJ2-5; 11 nucleotides match TRBD2. V lost 1 base and J lost 4; bases outside the gene matches: 5. Germline V lookup: CDR1 SGHTA, CDR2 FQGNSA. The CDR3 spans 16 residues. The CDR3 region has the DNA TGTGCCAGCAGCTTAGAGGGACTAGCGGTAGGAGAGACCCAGTACTTC. Its translation is CASSLEGLAVGETQYF.

The chain couples TRBV6-5 to TRBJ1-5, with D unclear. Trimming took off 4 bases at V and 6 bases at J, with 16 bases between the two ends. This CDR3 comprises 15 residues. Germline V CDR1 and CDR2: MNHEY, SVGAGI. The CDR3 sequence: CASSSWKEEGQPQHF. The DNA of the CDR3 is TGTGCCAGCAGTTCGTGGAAGGAAGAGGGTCAGCCCCAGCATTTT.

The CDR3 DNA is TGCGCCAGCAGCTTGTATATAGGGGGCCCCAACGAGCAGTACTTC. Amino acid sequence: CASSLYIGGPNEQYF. The chain has TRBV5-1 and TRBJ2-7; 7 nucleotides agree with TRBD1. With V trimmed by 1 base and J by 5 bases, 9 bases remained unmatched. This CDR3 has 15 residues. The germline V gene encodes CDR1 SGHRS and CDR2 YFSETQ.

This sequence joins TRBV3-1 and TRBJ2-3; the D gene is possibly TRBD1 (5 bases). Germline assignment: CDR1 LGHDT and CDR2 YNNKEL (reference sequence). Between the trimmed V and J ends, which lost 1 base and 5 bases, there was a span of 13 bases. This CDR3 has 15 amino acids. Here the CDR3 reads CASSQVRADRDTQYF. In nucleotides, the CDR3 is TGTGCCAGCAGCCAAGTCAGGGCAGATCGAGATACGCAGTATTTT.

The chain uses TRBV5-1 and TRBJ2-7; the match to TRBD1 covers 9 bases. The J call may be mistaken, given a closer DNA end match to TRBJ2-5. The CDR3 extends over 14 amino acids. Germline V gene data show CDR1 as SGHRS and CDR2 as YFSETQ. CDR3 sequence: CASGGQGVSETQYF. The CDR3 nucleotides read TGCGCCAGCGGGGGACAGGGAGTGTCGGAGACCCAGTACTTC.

This clonotype was detected only a few times. V and J are TRBV6-5 and TRBJ1-1, with a possible D match to TRBD1 (5 bases). V lost 6 bases and J lost 2, with 13 bases in between. From germline, CDR1 is MNHEY and CDR2 SVGAGI. This CDR3 has 14 residues. CDR3 sequence: CASSPLTENTEAFF. In DNA form, the CDR3 reads TGTGCCAGCAGCCCTTTGACAGAAAACACTGAAGCTTTCTTT.

This rearrangement joins TRBV7-9 to TRBJ2-6; no firm D call. V was clipped by 8 bases and J by 1 base, with 12 bases between them. The germline CDR1 and CDR2 sequences are SEHNR and FQNEAQ (reference sequence). The length of the CDR3 is 15 residues. The DNA for the CDR3 is TGTGCCAGCTCCAGACCGGGTTCTGGGGCCAACGTCCTGACTTTC. Residues: CASSRPGSGANVLTF.

This clonotype appeared a few times. The chain couples TRBV3-1 to TRBJ1-2; D gene uncertain. The germline gives CDR1 LGHDT, CDR2 YNNKEL (reference sequence). The CDR3 has 15 amino acids. Trimming cost V 5 bases and J 3 bases, with 16 bases left between them. This CDR3 is CASSGRALTDYGYTF. The CDR3 DNA reads as TGTGCCAGCAGCGGTCGGGCTCTCACCGACTATGGCTACACCTTC. The entire variable domain, with the rest obtained from reference TRBV3-1 and TRBJ1-2, is as follows: DTAVSQTPKYLVTQMGNDKSIKCEQNLGHDTMYWYKQDSKKFLKIMFSYNNKELIINETVPNRFSPKSPDKAHLNLHINSLELGDSAVYFCASSGRALTDYGYTFGSGTRLTVV.

The gene calls are TRBV12-3 or TRBV12-4 and TRBJ2-1, with unresolved D. Trimming pared 6 bases from V and 7 bases from J, leaving 19 bases between. The CDR3 spans 15 residues. In DNA, the CDR3 is TGTGCCAGCAGCCGGGCGAGACTTCTATGGAATGAGCAGTTCTTC. Translated: CASSRARLLWNEQFF.

Comment on this clonotype: The junction and the germline gene differ at one end; a read error may be behind it. This sequence joins TRBV2 and TRBJ2-3, with 8 bases matching TRBD2. There are 15 residues in the CDR3. Germline V lookup: CDR1 SNHLY, CDR2 FYNNEI. CDR3 coding DNA: TGTGCCAGCAATCCGGGACTAGTACAGCCAGATGCGCAGTATTTT. Translated: CASNPGLVQPDAQYF.

V usage is TRBV7-6 and J usage is TRBJ1-1; D gene ambiguous. From germline, CDR1 is SGHVS and CDR2 FNYEAQ. The CDR3 spans 12 residues. Trimming took off 5 bases at V and 2 bases at J, with 6 bases between the two ends. The CDR3 spells CASSNLNTEAFF. Written as DNA, the CDR3 is TGTGCCAGCAGCAACCTAAACACTGAAGCTTTCTTT.

This sequence joins TRBV12-3 or TRBV12-4 and TRBJ1-5; no definite D call. There are 16 residues in the CDR3. V was cut by 1 base and J by 2 bases, with 12 bases left in between. CDR3 sequence reads: CASSLDAGNGNQPQHF. The DNA of the CDR3 is TGTGCCAGCAGTTTAGACGCGGGGAACGGCAATCAGCCCCAGCATTTT.

The chain joins TRBV20-1 to TRBJ1-4, with D unresolved. Germline V CDR1 and CDR2: DFQATT, SNEGSKA (reference sequence). The CDR3 runs 12 residues. V was trimmed by 2 bases and J by 5 bases, leaving 6 bases between them. The CDR3 DNA reads as TGCAGTGCTAGAAAGGAGAATGAAAAACTGTTTTTT. Its protein is CSARKENEKLFF.

The rearrangement joins TRBV4-1 to TRBJ2-3, with D possibly being TRBD1 (6 bases). Trimming removed 0 bases at V and 3 bases at J, with 13 bases between. The CDR3 loop spans 16 amino acids. Germline assignment: CDR1 MGHRA and CDR2 YSYEKL. This CDR3 reads CASSQDPQGKTDTQYF. As DNA, the CDR3 is TGCGCCAGCAGCCAAGATCCCCAGGGGAAAACAGATACGCAGTATTTT.

The chain combines TRBV7-9 with TRBJ1-2; TRBD1 is a possible D gene (6 bases). The germline CDR1 and CDR2 sequences are SEHNR and FQNEAQ (reference sequence). This CDR3 has 14 residues. The germline V and J ends were trimmed by 3 bases and 4 bases, with 12 bases remaining between them. The CDR3 coding sequence is TGTGCCAGCAGCTTTACAGGACAGATCTATGGCTACACCTTC. Translated, it gives CASSFTGQIYGYTF.

This chain joins TRBV5-1 and TRBJ2-5; D is tentatively TRBD1 or TRBD2 (6 bases each). The CDR3 totals 19 residues. Germline-derived CDR1 and CDR2 are SGHRS and YFSETQ. The V gene lost 0 bases and the J gene lost 0 bases, with 21 bases spanning the gap. The CDR3 DNA reads as TGCGCCAGCAGCTTGGGGGGTCGTACGGGGGCCGTGTACCAAGAGACCCAGTACTTC. This translates into CASSLGGRTGAVYQETQYF.

Details on this clonotype: Germline is not matched at one junction end, which may reflect a read error. The rearrangement uses TRBV25-1 and TRBJ2-7; maybe TRBD1 (5 bases). This CDR3 has 14 residues. From germline, CDR1 is MGHDK and CDR2 SYGVNS. CDR3 protein: CAGSEYGRDYEQYF. CDR3 in DNA: TGTGCCGGCAGTGAATACGGCAGGGACTACGAGCAGTACTTC.

The chain links TRBV3-1 to TRBJ1-1, with D possibly matching TRBD1 (5 bases). The CDR3 extends over 14 amino acids. Germline V gene sequence: CDR1 LGHDT, CDR2 YNNKEL (reference sequence). Trimming took 3 bases from V and 4 from J, leaving 12 bases between them. CDR3 region: CASSHREGSTEAFF. The CDR3 bases are TGTGCCAGCAGCCACAGGGAAGGGAGCACTGAAGCTTTCTTT.

The J gene is TRBJ2-3, the V gene TRBV5-1; 8 nucleotides line up with TRBD2. This CDR3 region has 14 residues. V lost 4 bases, J lost 1 base, and 2 bases stayed unmatched. Germline V gene sequence: CDR1 SGHRS, CDR2 YFSETQ. The CDR3 nucleotides are TGCGCCAGCAGCGAGACTAGCGGCACAGATACGCAGTATTTT. Encoded protein: CASSETSGTDTQYF.

This chain joins TRBV10-3 and TRBJ2-2, with D perhaps TRBD2 (7 bases). The CDR3 extends over 12 amino acids. Germline values: CDR1 ENHRY, CDR2 SYGVKD. The V end was cut by 2 bases, the J end by 11 bases, with 9 bases between. The CDR3 nucleotides are TGTGCCATCAGTGAGGGCGGGGGCGAGCTGTTTTTT. Its protein product is CAISEGGGELFF.

Of note for this clonotype: A read error is possible here, since a much larger clone lies one base away. For the CDR3, the DNA is TGTGTCGCGCGGCGAGGGCCTGAAGCTTTCTTT. Amino acids: CVARRGPEAFF. The gene calls are TRBV6-5 and TRBJ1-1; D is ambiguous. Per the germline V gene, CDR1 is MNHEY and CDR2 is SVGAGI. The CDR3 contains 11 residues.

This clonotype was counted between two and nine times. The J gene is TRBJ1-1, the V gene TRBV4-2, with TRBD1 identical over 7 bases. Germline values: CDR1 LGHNA, CDR2 YNFKEQ. This CDR3 region has 14 residues. The V segment lost 2 bases and the J segment 2 bases; nucleotides outside the gene matches: 2. The DNA for the CDR3 is TGTGCCAGCAGCCAATGGACAGGAAACACTGAAGCTTTCTTT. This codes for CASSQWTGNTEAFF.

The CDR3 reads CASSPQGPWTEAFF. CDR3 sequence (DNA): TGTGCCAGCAGCCCACAGGGGCCGTGGACTGAAGCTTTCTTT. V usage is TRBV7-8 and J usage is TRBJ1-1; TRBD1 aligns across 7 bases. Per the germline V gene, CDR1 is SGHVS and CDR2 is FQNEAQ. This CDR3 is built from 14 residues. V was pared by 5 bases and J by 5 bases, with 8 bases of the junction left unmatched.

This clonotype was found a few times. The rearrangement uses TRBV20-1 and TRBJ2-1; 9 bases fit TRBD2. V trimming: 7 bases; J trimming: 9 bases; junction bases outside the gene matches: 10. There are 13 residues in the CDR3. From germline, CDR1 is DFQATT and CDR2 SNEGSKA (reference sequence). The CDR3 spells CSVPGLALGEQFF. The CDR3 coding sequence is TGCAGTGTTCCGGGACTAGCCCTCGGTGAGCAGTTCTTC.

This clonotype was found once. This chain links TRBV6-6 with TRBJ1-5; TRBD1 is a possible D gene (5 bases). Per germline, CDR1 MNHNY and CDR2 SVGAGI (reference sequence). This CDR3 has 16 residues. Trimming stripped 6 bases from V and 3 bases from J, with 18 bases between. CDR3 DNA: TGTGCCAGCAGCCCCTCATCAGGGACTGCCAATCAGCCCCAGCATTTT. The encoded protein is CASSPSSGTANQPQHF.